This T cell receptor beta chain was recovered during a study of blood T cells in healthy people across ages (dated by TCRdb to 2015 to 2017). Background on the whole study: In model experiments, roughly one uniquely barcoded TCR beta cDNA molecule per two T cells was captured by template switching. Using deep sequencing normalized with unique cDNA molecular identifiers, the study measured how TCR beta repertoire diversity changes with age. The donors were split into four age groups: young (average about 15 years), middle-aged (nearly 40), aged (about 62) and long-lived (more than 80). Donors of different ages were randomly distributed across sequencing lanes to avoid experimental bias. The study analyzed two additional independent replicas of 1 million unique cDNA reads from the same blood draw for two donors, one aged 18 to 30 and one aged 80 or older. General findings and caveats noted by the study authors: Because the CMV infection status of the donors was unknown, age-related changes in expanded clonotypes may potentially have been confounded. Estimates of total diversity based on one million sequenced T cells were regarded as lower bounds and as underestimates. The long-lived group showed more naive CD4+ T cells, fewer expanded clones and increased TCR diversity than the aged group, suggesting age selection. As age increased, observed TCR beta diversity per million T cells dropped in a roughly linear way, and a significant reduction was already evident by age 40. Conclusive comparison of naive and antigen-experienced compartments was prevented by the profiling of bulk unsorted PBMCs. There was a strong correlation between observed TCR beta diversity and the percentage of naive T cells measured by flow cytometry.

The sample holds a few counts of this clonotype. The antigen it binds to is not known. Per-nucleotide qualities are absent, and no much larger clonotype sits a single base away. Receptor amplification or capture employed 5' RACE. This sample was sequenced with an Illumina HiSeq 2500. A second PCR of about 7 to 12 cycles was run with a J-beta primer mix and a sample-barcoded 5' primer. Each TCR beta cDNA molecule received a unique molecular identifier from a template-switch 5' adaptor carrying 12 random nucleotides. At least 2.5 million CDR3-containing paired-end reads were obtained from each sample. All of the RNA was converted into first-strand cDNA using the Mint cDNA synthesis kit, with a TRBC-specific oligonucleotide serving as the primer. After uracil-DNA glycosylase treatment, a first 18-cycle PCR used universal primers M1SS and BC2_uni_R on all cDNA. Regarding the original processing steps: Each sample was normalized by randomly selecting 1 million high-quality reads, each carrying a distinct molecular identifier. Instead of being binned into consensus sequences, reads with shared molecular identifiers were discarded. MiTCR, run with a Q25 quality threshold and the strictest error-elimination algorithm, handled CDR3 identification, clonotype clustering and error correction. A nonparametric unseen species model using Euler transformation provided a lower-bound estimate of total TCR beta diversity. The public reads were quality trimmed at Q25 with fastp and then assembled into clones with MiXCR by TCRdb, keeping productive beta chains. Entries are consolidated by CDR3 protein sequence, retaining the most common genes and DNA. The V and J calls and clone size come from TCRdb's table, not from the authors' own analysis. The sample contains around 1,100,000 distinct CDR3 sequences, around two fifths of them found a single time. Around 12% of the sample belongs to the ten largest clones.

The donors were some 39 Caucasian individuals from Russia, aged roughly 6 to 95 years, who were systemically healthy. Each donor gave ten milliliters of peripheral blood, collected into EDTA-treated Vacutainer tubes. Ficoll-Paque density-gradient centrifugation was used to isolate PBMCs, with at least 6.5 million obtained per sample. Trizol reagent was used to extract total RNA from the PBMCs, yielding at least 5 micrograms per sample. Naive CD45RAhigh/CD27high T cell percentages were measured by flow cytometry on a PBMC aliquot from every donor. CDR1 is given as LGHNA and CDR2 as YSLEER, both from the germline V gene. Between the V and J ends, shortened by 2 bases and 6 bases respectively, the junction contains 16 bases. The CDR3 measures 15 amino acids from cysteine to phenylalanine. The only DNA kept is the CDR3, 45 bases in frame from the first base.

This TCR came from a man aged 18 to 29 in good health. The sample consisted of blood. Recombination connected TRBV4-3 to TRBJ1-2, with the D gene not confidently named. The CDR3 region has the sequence CASSQFHRSSNGYTF. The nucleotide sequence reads TGCGCCAGCAGCCAATTTCATCGGTCATCGAATGGCTACACCTTC.